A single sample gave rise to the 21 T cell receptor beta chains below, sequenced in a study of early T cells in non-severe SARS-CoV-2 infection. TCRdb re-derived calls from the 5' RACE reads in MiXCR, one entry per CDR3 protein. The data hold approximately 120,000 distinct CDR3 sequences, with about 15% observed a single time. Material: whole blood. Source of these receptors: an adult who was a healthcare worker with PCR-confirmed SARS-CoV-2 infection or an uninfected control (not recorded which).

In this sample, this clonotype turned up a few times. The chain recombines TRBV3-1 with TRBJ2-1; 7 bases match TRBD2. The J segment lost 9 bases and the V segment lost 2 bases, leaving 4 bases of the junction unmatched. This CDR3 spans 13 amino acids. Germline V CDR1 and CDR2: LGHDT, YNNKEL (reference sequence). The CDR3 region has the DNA TGTGCCAGCAGCCAATCCGGGGAGGGTGAGCAGTTCTTC. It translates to CASSQSGEGEQFF.

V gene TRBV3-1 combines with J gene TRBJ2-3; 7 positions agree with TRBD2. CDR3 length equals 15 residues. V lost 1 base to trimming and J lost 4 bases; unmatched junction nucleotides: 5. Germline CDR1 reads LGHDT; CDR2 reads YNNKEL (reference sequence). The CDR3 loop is CASSQAQRGSDTQYF. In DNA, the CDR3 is TGTGCCAGCAGCCAAGCCCAGCGGGGCTCAGATACGCAGTATTTT.

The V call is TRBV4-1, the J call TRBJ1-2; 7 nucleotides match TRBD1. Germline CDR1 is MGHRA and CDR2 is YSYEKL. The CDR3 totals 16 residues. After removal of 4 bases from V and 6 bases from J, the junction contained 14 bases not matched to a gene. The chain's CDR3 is CASSPGGAGKRNGYTF. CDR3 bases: TGCGCCAGCAGCCCAGGGGGAGCAGGGAAAAGAAATGGCTACACCTTC.

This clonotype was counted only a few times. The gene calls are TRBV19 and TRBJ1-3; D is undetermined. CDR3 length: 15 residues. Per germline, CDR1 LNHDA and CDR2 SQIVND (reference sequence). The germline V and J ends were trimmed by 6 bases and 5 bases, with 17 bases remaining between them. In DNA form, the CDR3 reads TGTGCCAGTAGCCCAGATCACGTGAGGAGAAACACCATATATTTT. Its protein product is CASSPDHVRRNTIYF.

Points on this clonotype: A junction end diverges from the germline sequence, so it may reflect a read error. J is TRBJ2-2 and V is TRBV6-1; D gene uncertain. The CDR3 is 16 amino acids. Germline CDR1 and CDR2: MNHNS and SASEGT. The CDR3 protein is CASSGWGNPNAGELFF. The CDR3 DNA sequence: TGTGCCAGCAGTGGGTGGGGAAACCCGAACGCCGGGGAGCTGTTTTTT.

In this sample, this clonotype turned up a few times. As DNA, the CDR3 is TGTGCCAGCAGTTCGTCGACCGGAACTGAAGCTTTCTTT. Translated: CASSSSTGTEAFF. The chain carries TRBV12-3 or TRBV12-4 and TRBJ1-1; D is uncertain. CDR3 length: 13 residues. V was clipped by 4 bases and J by 5 bases, with 11 bases between them.

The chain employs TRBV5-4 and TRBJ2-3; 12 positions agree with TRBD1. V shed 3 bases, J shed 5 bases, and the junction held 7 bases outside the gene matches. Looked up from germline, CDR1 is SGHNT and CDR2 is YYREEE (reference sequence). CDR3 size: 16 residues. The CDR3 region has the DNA TGTGCCAGCAGCTCCGGGACAGGGGGCTTAGGAGATACGCAGTATTTT. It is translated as CASSSGTGGLGDTQYF.

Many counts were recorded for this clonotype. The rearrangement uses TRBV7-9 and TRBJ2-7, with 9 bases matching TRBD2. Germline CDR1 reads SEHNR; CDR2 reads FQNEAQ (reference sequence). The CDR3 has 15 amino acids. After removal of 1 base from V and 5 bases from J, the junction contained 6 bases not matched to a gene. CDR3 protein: CASSLDPAGGDEQYF. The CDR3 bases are TGTGCCAGCAGCTTAGACCCAGCGGGGGGAGACGAGCAGTACTTC.

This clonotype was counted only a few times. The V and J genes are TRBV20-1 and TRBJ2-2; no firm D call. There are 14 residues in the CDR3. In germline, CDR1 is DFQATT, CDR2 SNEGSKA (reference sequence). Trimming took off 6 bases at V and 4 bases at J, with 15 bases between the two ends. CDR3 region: CSARASFGTGELFF. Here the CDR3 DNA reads TGCAGTGCAAGGGCCTCCTTCGGCACCGGGGAGCTGTTTTTT.

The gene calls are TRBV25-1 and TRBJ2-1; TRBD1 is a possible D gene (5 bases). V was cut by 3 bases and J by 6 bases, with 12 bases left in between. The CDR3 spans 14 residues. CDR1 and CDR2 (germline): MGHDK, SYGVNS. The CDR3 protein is CASSDKGMINEQFF. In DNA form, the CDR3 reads TGTGCCAGCAGTGATAAGGGGATGATCAATGAGCAGTTCTTC.

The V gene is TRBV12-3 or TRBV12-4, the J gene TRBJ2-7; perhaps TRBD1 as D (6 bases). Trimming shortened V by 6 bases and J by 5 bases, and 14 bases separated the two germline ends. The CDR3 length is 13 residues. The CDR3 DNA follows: TGTGCCAGCAGCCCTTTGGGGGCCCACGAGCAGTACTTC. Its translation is CASSPLGAHEQYF.

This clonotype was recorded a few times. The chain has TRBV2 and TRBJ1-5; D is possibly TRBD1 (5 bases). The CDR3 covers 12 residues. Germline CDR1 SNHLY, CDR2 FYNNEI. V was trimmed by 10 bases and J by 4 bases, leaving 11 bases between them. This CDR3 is CATSGSNQPQHF. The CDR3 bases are TGTGCCACCTCAGGGTCAAATCAGCCCCAGCATTTT.

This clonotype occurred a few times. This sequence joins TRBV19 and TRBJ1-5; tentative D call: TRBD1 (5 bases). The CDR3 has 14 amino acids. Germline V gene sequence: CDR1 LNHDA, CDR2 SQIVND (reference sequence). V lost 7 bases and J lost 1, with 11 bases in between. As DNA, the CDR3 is TGTGCCAGTACAGGGTTAAGGAGCAATCAGCCCCAGCATTTT. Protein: CASTGLRSNQPQHF.

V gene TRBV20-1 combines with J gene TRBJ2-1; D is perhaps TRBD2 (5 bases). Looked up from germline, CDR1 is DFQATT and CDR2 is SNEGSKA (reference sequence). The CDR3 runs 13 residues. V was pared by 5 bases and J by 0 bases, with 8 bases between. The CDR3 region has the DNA TGCAGTGCTGACTATAGCTCCTACAATGAGCAGTTCTTC. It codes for CSADYSSYNEQFF.

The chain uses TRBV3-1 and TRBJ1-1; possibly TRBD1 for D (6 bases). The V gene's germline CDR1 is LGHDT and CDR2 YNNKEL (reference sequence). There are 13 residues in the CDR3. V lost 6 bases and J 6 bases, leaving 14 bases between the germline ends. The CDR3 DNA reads TGTGCCAGCAGTCCCACAGGGATAGCTGAAGCTTTCTTT. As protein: CASSPTGIAEAFF. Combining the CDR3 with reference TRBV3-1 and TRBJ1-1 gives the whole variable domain DTAVSQTPKYLVTQMGNDKSIKCEQNLGHDTMYWYKQDSKKFLKIMFSYNNKELIINETVPNRFSPKSPDKAHLNLHINSLELGDSAVYFCASSPTGIAEAFFGQGTRLTVV.

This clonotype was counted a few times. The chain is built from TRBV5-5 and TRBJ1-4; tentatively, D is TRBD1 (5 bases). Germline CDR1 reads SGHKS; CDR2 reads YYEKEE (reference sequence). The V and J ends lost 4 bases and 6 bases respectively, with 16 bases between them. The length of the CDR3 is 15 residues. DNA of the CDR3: TGTGCCAGCAGCCGGATACAGGCGGACTATGAAAAACTGTTTTTT. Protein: CASSRIQADYEKLFF.

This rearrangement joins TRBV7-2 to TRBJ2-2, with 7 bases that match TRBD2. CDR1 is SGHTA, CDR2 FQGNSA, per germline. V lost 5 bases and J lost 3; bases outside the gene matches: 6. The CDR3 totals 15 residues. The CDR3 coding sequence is TGTGCCAGCAGCAAGACGACTAGCTACACCGGGGAGCTGTTTTTT. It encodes CASSKTTSYTGELFF.

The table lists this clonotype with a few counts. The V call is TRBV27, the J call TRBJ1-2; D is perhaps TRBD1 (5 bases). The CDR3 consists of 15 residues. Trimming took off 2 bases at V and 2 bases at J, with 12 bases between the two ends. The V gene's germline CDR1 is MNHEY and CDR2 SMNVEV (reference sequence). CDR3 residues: CASSLTGGKNYGYTF. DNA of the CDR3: TGTGCCAGCAGTTTAACCGGGGGAAAGAACTATGGCTACACCTTC.

DNA for the CDR3: TGTGCCAGCAGTGAACAGGGAATAAGTGAAAAACTGTTTTTT. Protein sequence: CASSEQGISEKLFF. The genes are TRBV2 and TRBJ1-4; perhaps TRBD1 as D (5 bases). V dropped 2 bases and J dropped 7 bases, with 11 bases sitting between them. The CDR3 sequence is 14 residues long. Germline lookup yields CDR1 SNHLY and CDR2 FYNNEI.

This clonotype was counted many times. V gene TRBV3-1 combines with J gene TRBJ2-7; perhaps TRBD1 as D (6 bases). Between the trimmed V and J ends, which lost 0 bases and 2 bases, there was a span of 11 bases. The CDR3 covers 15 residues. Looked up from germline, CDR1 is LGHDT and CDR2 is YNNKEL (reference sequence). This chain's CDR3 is CASSQDWGQAYEQYF. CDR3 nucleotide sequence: TGTGCCAGCAGCCAAGATTGGGGACAAGCCTACGAGCAGTACTTC.

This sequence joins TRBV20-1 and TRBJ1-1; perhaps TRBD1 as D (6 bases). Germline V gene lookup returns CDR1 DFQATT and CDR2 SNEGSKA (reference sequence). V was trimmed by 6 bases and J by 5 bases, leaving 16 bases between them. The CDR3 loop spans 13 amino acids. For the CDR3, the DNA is TGCAGTGCCCAGGGGTCAGGGTGGACTGAAGCTTTCTTT. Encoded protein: CSAQGSGWTEAFF.